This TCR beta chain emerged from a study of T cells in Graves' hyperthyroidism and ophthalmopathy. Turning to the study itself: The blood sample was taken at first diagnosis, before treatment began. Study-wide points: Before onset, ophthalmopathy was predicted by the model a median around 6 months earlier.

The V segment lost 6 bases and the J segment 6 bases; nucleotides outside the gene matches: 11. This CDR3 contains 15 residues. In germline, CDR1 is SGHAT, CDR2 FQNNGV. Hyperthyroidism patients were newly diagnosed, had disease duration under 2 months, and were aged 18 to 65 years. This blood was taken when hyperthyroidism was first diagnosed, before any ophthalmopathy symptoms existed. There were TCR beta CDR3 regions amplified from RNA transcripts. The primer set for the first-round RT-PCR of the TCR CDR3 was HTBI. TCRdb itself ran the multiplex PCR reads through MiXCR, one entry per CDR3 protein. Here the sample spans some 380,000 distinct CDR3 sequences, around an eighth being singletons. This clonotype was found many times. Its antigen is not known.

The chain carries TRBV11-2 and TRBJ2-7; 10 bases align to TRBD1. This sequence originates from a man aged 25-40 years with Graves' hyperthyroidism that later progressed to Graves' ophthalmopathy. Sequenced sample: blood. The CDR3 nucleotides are TGTGCCAGCAGTTACCGCCGGGACAGGGGTCCCGAGCAGTACTTC. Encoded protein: CASSYRRDRGPEQYF.